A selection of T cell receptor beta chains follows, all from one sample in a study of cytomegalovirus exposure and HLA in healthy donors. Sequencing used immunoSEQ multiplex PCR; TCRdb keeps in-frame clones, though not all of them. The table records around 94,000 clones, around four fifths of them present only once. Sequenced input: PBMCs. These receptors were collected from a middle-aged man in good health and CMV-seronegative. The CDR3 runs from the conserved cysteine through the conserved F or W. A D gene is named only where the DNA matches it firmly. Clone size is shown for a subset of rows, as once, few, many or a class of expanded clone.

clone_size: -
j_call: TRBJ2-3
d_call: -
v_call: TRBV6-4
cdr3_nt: TGTGCCAGCAGTGAAGGGGGTCCGGGTACGCAGTATTTT
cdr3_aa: CASSEGGPGTQYF

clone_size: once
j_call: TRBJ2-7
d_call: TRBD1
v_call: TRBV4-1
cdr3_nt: TGCGCCAGCAGCCATTACGCCGGGACAGGGTCCTCCTACGAGCAGTACTTC
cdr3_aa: CASSHYAGTGSSYEQYF

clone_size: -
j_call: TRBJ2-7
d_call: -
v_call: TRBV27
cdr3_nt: TGTGCCAGCAGTGGGGCTTCCTACGAGCAGTACTTC
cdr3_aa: CASSGASYEQYF

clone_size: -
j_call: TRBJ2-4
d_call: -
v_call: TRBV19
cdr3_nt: TGTGCCAGTAGTGGAGTCCCCAAGTACAATCAGGGGCCCTGGGACATTCAGTACTTC
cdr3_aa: CASSGVPKYNQGPWDIQYF

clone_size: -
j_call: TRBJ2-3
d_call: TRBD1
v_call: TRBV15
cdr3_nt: TGTGCCAGCCGACAGGGGGCAAGAGATACGCAGTATTTT
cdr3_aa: CASRQGARDTQYF

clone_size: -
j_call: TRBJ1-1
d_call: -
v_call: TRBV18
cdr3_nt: TGTGCCAGCTCCCCGACCCAGCTTCGGAGTGAAGCTTTCTTT
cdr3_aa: CASSPTQLRSEAFF

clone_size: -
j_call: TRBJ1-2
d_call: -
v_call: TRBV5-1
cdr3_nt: TGCGCCAGCAAGAGCCAGGCCATCGCAAACTATGGCTACACCTTC
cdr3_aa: CASKSQAIANYGYTF

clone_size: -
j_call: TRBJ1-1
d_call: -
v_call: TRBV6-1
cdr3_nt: TGTGCCAGCAACCTGGGGGGGCCCACTGAAGCTTTCTTT
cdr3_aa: CASNLGGPTEAFF

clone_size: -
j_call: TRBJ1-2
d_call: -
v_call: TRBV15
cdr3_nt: TGTGCCACCAGCAGAGATCTGACATCCGATGGCTACACCTTC
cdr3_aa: CATSRDLTSDGYTF

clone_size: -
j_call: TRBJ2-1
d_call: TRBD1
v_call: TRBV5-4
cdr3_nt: TGTGCCAGCAGCCCTAGACAGGGGGGTTACAATGAGCAGTTCTTC
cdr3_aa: CASSPRQGGYNEQFF

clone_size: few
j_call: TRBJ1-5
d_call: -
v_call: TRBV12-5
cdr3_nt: TGTGCTAGTGGTTTGGGACAGCTCAATCAGCCCCAGCATTTT
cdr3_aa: CASGLGQLNQPQHF

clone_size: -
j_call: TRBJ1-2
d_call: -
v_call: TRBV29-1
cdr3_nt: TGCAGCGTCGACAGGCCCACCGGCTACACCTTC
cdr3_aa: CSVDRPTGYTF

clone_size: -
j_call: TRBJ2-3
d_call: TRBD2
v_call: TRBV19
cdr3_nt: TGTGCCAGTGAGCGGGGGGGCACGAATACGCAGTATTTT
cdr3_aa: CASERGGTNTQYF

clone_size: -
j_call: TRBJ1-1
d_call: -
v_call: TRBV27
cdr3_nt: TGTGCCAGCAGTACCCCCTCGAGGAGTTTCTTT
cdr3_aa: CASSTPSRSFF

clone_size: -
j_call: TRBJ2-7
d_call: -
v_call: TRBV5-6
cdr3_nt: TGTGCCAGCAGCTCGCGGGGCCTAAGCTCCTACGAGCAGTACTTC
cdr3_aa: CASSSRGLSSYEQYF

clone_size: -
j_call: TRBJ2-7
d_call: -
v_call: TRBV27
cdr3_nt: TGTGCCAGCAGAAGACAGGGACTCTCCTACGAGCAGTACTTC
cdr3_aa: CASRRQGLSYEQYF

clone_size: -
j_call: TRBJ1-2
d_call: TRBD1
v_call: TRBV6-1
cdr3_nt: TGTGCCACCGAGACAGGGCCCTATGGCTACACCTTC
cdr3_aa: CATETGPYGYTF

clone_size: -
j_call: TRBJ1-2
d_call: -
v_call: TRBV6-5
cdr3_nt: TGTGCCGGCAGTTACTCGACAATTGGGAGTGGCTACACCTTC
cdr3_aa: CAGSYSTIGSGYTF

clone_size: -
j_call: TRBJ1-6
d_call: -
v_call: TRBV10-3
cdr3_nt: TGTGCCATCAGTGAGTCGGGCGGGGTATCCCTCCACTTT
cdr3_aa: CAISESGGVSLHF

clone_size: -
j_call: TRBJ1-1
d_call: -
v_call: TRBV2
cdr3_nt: TGTGCCAGCAGGATAACTACGGGTGGCACTGAAGCTTTCTTT
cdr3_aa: CASRITTGGTEAFF

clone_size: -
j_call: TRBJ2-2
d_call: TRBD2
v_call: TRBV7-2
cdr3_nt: TGTGCCAGCAGCCCACAGACTAGCTCCGGGGAGCTGTTTTTT
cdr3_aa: CASSPQTSSGELFF

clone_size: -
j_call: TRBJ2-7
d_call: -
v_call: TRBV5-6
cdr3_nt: TGTGCCAGCAGCCTGGGCGGGGTGGATGGGGAGCAGTACTTC
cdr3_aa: CASSLGGVDGEQYF

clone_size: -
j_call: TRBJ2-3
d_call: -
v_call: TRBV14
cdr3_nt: TGTGCCAGCAGCCATTCGGATACGCAGTATTTT
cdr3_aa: CASSHSDTQYF

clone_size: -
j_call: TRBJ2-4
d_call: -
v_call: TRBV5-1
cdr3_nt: TGCGCCAGCAGCTTGGCAAGGACAGGGAGGGAAAACATTCAGTACTTC
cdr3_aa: CASSLARTGRENIQYF

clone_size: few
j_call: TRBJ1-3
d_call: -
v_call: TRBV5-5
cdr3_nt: TGTGCCAGCAGCTTGGAAGTAGAACAGTCCCGCTCTGGAAACACCATATATTTT
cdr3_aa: CASSLEVEQSRSGNTIYF

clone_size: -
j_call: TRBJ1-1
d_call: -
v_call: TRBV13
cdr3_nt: TGTGCCAGTCTGCGGGGGAACACTGAAGCTTTCTTT
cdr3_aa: CASLRGNTEAFF

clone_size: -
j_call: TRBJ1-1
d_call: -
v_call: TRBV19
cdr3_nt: TGTGCCAGTAGTAATGAGGTGAACACTGAAGCTTTCTTT
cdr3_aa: CASSNEVNTEAFF

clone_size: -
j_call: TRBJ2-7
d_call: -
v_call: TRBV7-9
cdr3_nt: TGTGCCAGCAGCCCCCCGGCAGGGGCCTACGAGCAGTACTTC
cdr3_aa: CASSPPAGAYEQYF

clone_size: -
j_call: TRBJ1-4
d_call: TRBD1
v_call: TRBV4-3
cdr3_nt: TGCGCCAGCAGCCAAGATCCAGGGGGACTCCACGAAAAACTGTTTTTT
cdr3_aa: CASSQDPGGLHEKLFF

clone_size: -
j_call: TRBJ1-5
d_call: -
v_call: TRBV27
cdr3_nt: TGTGCCAGCTCCAACGCGGGTCGCAATCAGCCCCAGCATTTT
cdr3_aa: CASSNAGRNQPQHF

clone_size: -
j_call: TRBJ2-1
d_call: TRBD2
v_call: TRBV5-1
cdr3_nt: TGCGCCAGCAGCTCGGGACTAGCGGGGAACAATGAGCAGTTCTTC
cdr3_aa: CASSSGLAGNNEQFF

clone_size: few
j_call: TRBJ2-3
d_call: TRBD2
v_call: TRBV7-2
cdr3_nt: TGTGCCAGCAGCCCCAGGACTAGCGGGGGTTCGGGCGGTACGCAGTATTTT
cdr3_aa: CASSPRTSGGSGGTQYF

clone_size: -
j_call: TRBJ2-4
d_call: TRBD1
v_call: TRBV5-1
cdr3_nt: TGCGCCAGCAGCTCGACAGGGCTGGGGGCGGCCAAAAACATTCAGTACTTC
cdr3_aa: CASSSTGLGAAKNIQYF

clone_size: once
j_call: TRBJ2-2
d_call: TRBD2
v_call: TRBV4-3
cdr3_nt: TGCGCCAGCAGCCAAGTAATGGGGGGGACCGGGGAGCTGTTTTTT
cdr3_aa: CASSQVMGGTGELFF

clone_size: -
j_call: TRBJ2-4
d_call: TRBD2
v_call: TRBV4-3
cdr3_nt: TGCGCCAGCAGCCAAGGGATGGGGGAGGGTTGGGACATTCAGTACTTC
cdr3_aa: CASSQGMGEGWDIQYF

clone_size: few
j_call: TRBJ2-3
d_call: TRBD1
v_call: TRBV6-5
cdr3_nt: TGTGCCAGAGGACGGGACAGGGACACAGATACGCAGTATTTT
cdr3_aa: CARGRDRDTDTQYF

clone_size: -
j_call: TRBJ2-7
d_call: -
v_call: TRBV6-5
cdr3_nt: TGTGCCAGCAGGGACCGGGACTTCACCTACGAGCAGTACTTC
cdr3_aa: CASRDRDFTYEQYF

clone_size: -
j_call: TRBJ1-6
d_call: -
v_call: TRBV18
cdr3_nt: TGTGCCAGCTCACCAATTGCCGAGGGGAGGAATTCACCCCTCCACTTT
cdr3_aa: CASSPIAEGRNSPLHF

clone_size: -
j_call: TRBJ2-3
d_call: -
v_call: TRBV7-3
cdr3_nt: TGTGCCAGCAGCCCTCTGGGTCGAGGGCCCCCTCTATTAGCAGATACGCAGTATTTT
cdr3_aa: CASSPLGRGPPLLADTQYF

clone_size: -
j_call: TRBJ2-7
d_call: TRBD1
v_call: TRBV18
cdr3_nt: TGTGCCAGCTCACCACCGGGACAGGGGGCCCACGAGCAGTACTTC
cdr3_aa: CASSPPGQGAHEQYF

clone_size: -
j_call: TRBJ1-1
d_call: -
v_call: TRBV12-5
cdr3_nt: TGTGCTAGTGGTTTATTGGGTGGGCGCACTGAAGCTTTCTTT
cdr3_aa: CASGLLGGRTEAFF

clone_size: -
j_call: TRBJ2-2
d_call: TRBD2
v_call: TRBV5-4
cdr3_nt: TGTGCCAGCAGCTCAAAGACTAGCGGGGGGGCTACCGGGGAGCTGTTTTTT
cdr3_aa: CASSSKTSGGATGELFF

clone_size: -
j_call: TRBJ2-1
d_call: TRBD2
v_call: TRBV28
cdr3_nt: TGTGCCAGCAGCGAACTTAGCGGGGGGGACTACAATGAGCAGTTCTTC
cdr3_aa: CASSELSGGDYNEQFF